What follows describes a single T cell receptor beta chain. Antigen: not known. With 0 bases clipped from V and 9 bases from J, the junction kept 10 bases outside the gene matches. This CDR3 has 16 residues. Germline loops: CDR1 SGHNT, CDR2 YYREEE (reference sequence). A modified ARM-PCR protocol with three rounds of nested PCR amplified TCRbeta. Using its own MiXCR run on the multiplex PCR reads, TCRdb lists one record per CDR3 protein. The repertoire consists of 220,000 or so distinct CDR3 sequences, with 71% occurring once and the leading ten covering 25%. The record originates from a study of tumor and adjacent non-tumor tissue in lung cancer. Looking at the study overall: Patients were aged about 31 to 76, 10 men and about 5 women, stage I to III.

The template was RNA from unsorted bulk tissue. Broader study findings: Tumor tissue had significantly higher TCR diversity than normal lung. Tumor repertoires had a smaller top 100 clone share than normal lung. Patients with more diverse tumor TCRs had worse survival.

The material sequenced was lung tumor tissue. This rearrangement joins TRBV5-4 to TRBJ2-2, with 8 positions matching TRBD2. The clonotype was recovered from a man in his sixties with non-small cell lung cancer. In DNA form, the CDR3 reads TGTGCCAGCAGCTTGGATTCATGCGGGGGGCTGAGGGAGCTGTTTTTT. It yields the protein CASSLDSCGGLRELFF.